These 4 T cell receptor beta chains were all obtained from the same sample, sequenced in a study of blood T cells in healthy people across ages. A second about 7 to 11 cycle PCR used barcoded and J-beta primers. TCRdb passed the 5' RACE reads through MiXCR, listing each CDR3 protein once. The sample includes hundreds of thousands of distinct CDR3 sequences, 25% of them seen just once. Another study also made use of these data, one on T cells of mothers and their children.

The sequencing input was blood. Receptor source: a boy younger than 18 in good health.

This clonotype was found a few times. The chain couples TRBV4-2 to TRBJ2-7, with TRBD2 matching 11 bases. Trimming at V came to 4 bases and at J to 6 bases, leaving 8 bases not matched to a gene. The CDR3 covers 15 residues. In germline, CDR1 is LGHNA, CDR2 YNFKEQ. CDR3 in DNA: TGTGCCAGCAGCCTCATAGCGGGAGGGCCGGTCGAGCAGTACTTC. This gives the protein CASSLIAGGPVEQYF.

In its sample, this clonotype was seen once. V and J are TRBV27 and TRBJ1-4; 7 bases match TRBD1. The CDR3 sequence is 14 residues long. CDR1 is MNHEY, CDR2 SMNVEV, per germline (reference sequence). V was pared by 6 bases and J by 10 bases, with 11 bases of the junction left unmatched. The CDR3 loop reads CASRGLGTALKLFF. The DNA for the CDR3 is TGTGCCAGCAGGGGGCTCGGGACAGCCTTAAAACTGTTTTTT.

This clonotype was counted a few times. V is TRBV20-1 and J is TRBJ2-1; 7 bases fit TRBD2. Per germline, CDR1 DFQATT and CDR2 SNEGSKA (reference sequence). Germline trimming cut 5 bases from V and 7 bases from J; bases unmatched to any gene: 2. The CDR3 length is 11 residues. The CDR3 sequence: CSAGGENEQFF. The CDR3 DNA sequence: TGCAGTGCTGGGGGGGAAAATGAGCAGTTCTTC.

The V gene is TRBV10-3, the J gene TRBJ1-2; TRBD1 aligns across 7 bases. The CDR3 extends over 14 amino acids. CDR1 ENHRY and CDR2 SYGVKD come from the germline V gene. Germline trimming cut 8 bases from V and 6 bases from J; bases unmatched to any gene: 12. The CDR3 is CAILPQGRHDGYTF. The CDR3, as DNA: TGTGCCATCTTGCCACAGGGGCGTCATGATGGCTACACCTTC.